The text below deals with one T cell receptor (beta chain). Antigen: not known. Compared with germline, one end of the junction differs, possibly owing to a read error. This specimen comes from a study of tumor and adjacent non-tumor tissue in lung cancer. Study overall: There were some 11 adenocarcinoma, 2 squamous cell carcinoma and 1 small cell lung cancer cases. Study-wide points: Normal lung showed higher cumulative top 100 clone frequency than tumor.

A modified ARM-PCR protocol with three rounds of nested PCR amplified TCRbeta. TCRdb called the multiplex PCR reads again in MiXCR, with one record for every CDR3 protein. The sample carries about 93,000 distinct CDR3 sequences, less than 80% recorded once. This CDR3 spans 16 amino acids. CDR1 MNHEY and CDR2 SVGAGI come from the germline V gene. RNA was extracted from bulk tissue without any cell sorting. The sequencing sample was made of lung tumor tissue. This chain uses TRBV6-5 with TRBJ1-6; D is unresolved. This TCR was recovered from a man in his sixties with non-small cell lung cancer. DNA for the CDR3: TGTGCCAGCGGTTACTCGAGACGTACATCTTATTCACCCCTCCACTTT. Translated: CASGYSRRTSYSPLHF.